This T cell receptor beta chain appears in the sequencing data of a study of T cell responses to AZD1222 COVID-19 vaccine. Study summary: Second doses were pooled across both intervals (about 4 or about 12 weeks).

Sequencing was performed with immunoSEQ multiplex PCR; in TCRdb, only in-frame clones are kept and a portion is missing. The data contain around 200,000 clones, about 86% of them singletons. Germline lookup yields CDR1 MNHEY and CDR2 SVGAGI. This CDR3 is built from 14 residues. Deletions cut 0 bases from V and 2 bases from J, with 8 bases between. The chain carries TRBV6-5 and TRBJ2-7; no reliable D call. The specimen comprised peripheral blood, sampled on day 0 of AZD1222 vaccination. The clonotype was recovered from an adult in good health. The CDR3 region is CASSYSTLTYEQYF. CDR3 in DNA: TGTGCCAGCAGTTACTCGACACTGACCTACGAGCAGTACTTC.